Listed below are T cell receptor beta chains from one sample, sequenced in a study of T cells in Graves' hyperthyroidism and ophthalmopathy. MiXCR, run by TCRdb on the multiplex PCR reads, gives a single entry per CDR3 protein. Found here are hundreds of thousands of distinct CDR3 sequences, 15% to 20% of them singletons; the top ten hold 47%. The sample taken for sequencing was blood. The receptors were sampled from a man in his forties with Graves' ophthalmopathy. Both conserved end residues are part of each CDR3.

12	TRBJ1-3	TRBV19	CASSGPGNTIYF
15	TRBJ1-1	TRBV7-9	CASSLERDGYTEAFF
16	TRBJ2-5	TRBV11-2	CASSLVLWGQQETQYF
15	TRBJ2-1	TRBV4-3	CASSQDGGREREQFF
13	TRBJ1-5	TRBV5-1	CASSLVGLEPQHF
16	TRBJ2-1	TRBV6-2/TRBV6-3	CASSLPGLAGIYEQFF
14	TRBJ2-5	TRBV5-6	CASSPLGLQETQYF
16	TRBJ2-3	TRBV7-3	CASSLNPPGGQDTQYF
12	TRBJ2-7	TRBV20-1	CSAQREIGEQYF
13	TRBJ2-2	TRBV5-6	CASSRDSPGELFF
14	TRBJ2-2	TRBV10-3	CAISEREPTGELFF
14	TRBJ2-6	TRBV18	CASSPPTGANVLTF
16	TRBJ2-1	TRBV7-2	CASSPASGNSYNEQFF
15	TRBJ1-5	TRBV3-1	CASSQLGDPNQPQHF
19	TRBJ1-4	TRBV6-2/TRBV6-3	CASRPWTGGIPSTNEKLFF
15	TRBJ2-3	TRBV11-2	CASSLGRLSTDTQYF
12	TRBJ1-5	TRBV7-9	CASSLGVEPQHF
14	TRBJ2-3	TRBV3-1	CASSQGPRTDTQYF
15	TRBJ2-3	TRBV7-6	CASSLLPLAGDTQYF
16	TRBJ1-2	TRBV5-6	CASSPIPGQANYGYTF
12	TRBJ2-7	TRBV20-1	CSARVSAYEQYF
13	TRBJ1-1	TRBV10-3	CAISTKGDTEAFF
14	TRBJ1-1	TRBV2	CASSPRTVNTEAFF
14	TRBJ1-2	TRBV12-3/TRBV12-4	CASSKQGAQYGYTF
14	TRBJ2-5	TRBV10-3	CAIKGGQGAETQYF
20	TRBJ2-5	TRBV7-8	CASSLVGRGQGAIRQETQYF
13	TRBJ1-5	TRBV20-1	CSAREQLNQPQHF
13	TRBJ1-1	TRBV6-1	CASSTLFGTEAFF
14	TRBJ2-3	TRBV10-3	CATGTGQDTDTQYF